The 15 T cell receptor beta chains below come from one sample, sequenced in a study of T cell changes during pregnancy in multiple sclerosis. Sequencing was performed with immunoSEQ multiplex PCR; in TCRdb, only in-frame clones are kept and a portion is missing. Seen here are around 99,000 clones, roughly 92% observed once, and the top ten hold approximately 2.6%. This sample comprised peripheral blood, obtained in the first trimester of pregnancy. The source of these receptors is a female donor with multiple sclerosis, enrolled in a pregnancy study.

The J gene is TRBJ1-1, the V gene TRBV9; D is unresolved. The CDR3 covers 17 residues. The V end lost 0 bases, the J end lost 2 bases, and 17 bases lay between the germline ends. Germline CDR1 SGDLS, CDR2 YYNGEE. The CDR3 sequence is CASSVASGGRFNTEAFF. The CDR3 nucleotides read TGTGCCAGCAGCGTAGCTTCTGGAGGCAGGTTCAACACTGAAGCTTTCTTT.

This chain links TRBV30 with TRBJ1-1; no reliable D call. The CDR3 is 16 amino acids. CDR1 and CDR2 from the germline V gene are GTSNPN and SVGIG (reference sequence). Trimming removed 1 base at V and 1 base at J, with 16 bases between. CDR3 nucleotide sequence: TGTGCCTGGAGTGACCCAAACAGCCAGCCGAACACTGAAGCTTTCTTT. It specifies CAWSDPNSQPNTEAFF. Full variable domain (rest looked up from reference TRBV30 and TRBJ1-1): SQTIHQWPATLVQPVGSPLSLECTVEGTSNPNLYWYRQAAGRGLQLLFYSVGIGQISSEVPQNLSASRPQDRQFILSSKKLLLSDSGFYLCAWSDPNSQPNTEAFFGQGTRLTVV.

This clone was counted once. This chain connects TRBV5-1 to TRBJ2-7; D unclear. The V end lost 0 bases, the J end lost 0 bases, and 10 bases lay between the germline ends. CDR1 SGHRS and CDR2 YFSETQ come from the germline V gene. This CDR3 region has 15 residues. CDR3 region: CASSLESPSSYEQYF. For the CDR3, the DNA is TGCGCCAGCAGCTTGGAAAGTCCCAGCTCCTACGAGCAGTACTTC.

The chain joins TRBV5-1 to TRBJ2-5; 8 nucleotides line up with TRBD1. Germline trimming cut 3 bases from V and 5 bases from J; bases unmatched to any gene: 9. Germline CDR1 and CDR2: SGHRS and YFSETQ. This CDR3 region has 15 residues. CDR3 in amino acids: CASSSSGTGGETQYF. DNA for the CDR3: TGCGCCAGCAGCTCCTCCGGGACAGGTGGGGAGACCCAGTACTTC.

The chain has TRBV11-2 and TRBJ2-5; D possibly corresponds to TRBD2 (5 bases). Trimming pared 5 bases from V and 5 bases from J, leaving 27 bases between. CDR1 and CDR2 (germline): SGHAT, FQNNGV. The CDR3 contains 18 residues. CDR3: CASSTILSGPRRWETQYF. The CDR3 DNA follows: TGTGCCAGCAGCACTATCCTTTCCGGACCCCGGAGGTGGGAGACCCAGTACTTC.

This clone was recorded once. This chain connects TRBV6-5 to TRBJ1-2; the D gene is possibly TRBD1 (5 bases). The CDR3 contains 13 residues. CDR1 MNHEY and CDR2 SVGAGI come from the germline V gene. V lost 2 bases to trimming and J lost 11 bases, with 15 bases between them. The CDR3 spells CASSYTGRGEYTF. CDR3 in DNA: TGTGCCAGCAGTTACACGGGGAGGGGAGAGTACACCTTC.

The DNA for the CDR3 is TGTGCCAGCAGTTCCCTGCGGTTTGACAGGCAAACGAAAGCCTACGAGCAGTACTTC. Its translation: CASSSLRFDRQTKAYEQYF. The chain employs TRBV28 and TRBJ2-7; the D gene is possibly TRBD1 (6 bases). Trimming pared 4 bases from V and 2 bases from J, leaving 27 bases between. From germline, CDR1 is MDHEN and CDR2 SYDVKM. This CDR3 contains 19 residues.

The chain combines TRBV9 with TRBJ2-4, with a weak D call TRBD2 (7 bases). The V and J ends lost 3 bases and 0 bases respectively, with 25 bases between them. Per the germline V gene, CDR1 is SGDLS and CDR2 is YYNGEE. This CDR3 region has 20 residues. This CDR3 is CASSAGPLSKGGLAKNIQYF. The CDR3 DNA reads TGTGCCAGCAGCGCCGGTCCCCTATCCAAGGGGGGGCTAGCCAAAAACATTCAGTACTTC.

The CDR3 here is CASSMGTGTEAFF. The CDR3 DNA is TGTGCCAGCAGTATGGGGACAGGCACTGAAGCTTTCTTT. V usage is TRBV27 and J usage is TRBJ1-1; 8 positions agree with TRBD1. V lost 5 bases to trimming and J lost 4 bases; unmatched junction nucleotides: 3. This CDR3 has 13 residues. Germline V gene lookup returns CDR1 MNHEY and CDR2 SMNVEV (reference sequence).

The chain is built from TRBV19 and TRBJ1-3, with D tentatively TRBD1 (5 bases). Trimming stripped 5 bases from V and 0 bases from J, with 11 bases between. The CDR3 loop spans 15 amino acids. The germline gives CDR1 LNHDA, CDR2 SQIVND (reference sequence). The CDR3 DNA follows: TGTGCCAGTAGTTCACAGGCCAACTCTGGAAACACCATATATTTT. Protein: CASSSQANSGNTIYF.

The rearrangement uses TRBV7-9 and TRBJ2-7; the match to TRBD2 covers 11 bases. Per germline, CDR1 SEHNR and CDR2 FQNEAQ (reference sequence). Unmatched junction bases numbered 2, after V lost 3 bases and J lost 1 base. The CDR3 is 15 amino acids. The CDR3 loop reads CASSFTSGRSYEQYF. Written as DNA, the CDR3 is TGTGCCAGCAGCTTTACTAGCGGGAGATCCTACGAGCAGTACTTC.

The chain combines TRBV6-4 with TRBJ2-6; TRBD1 might be the D (6 bases). V lost 0 bases and J 0 bases, leaving 12 bases between the germline ends. The CDR3 totals 18 residues. Germline CDR1 and CDR2: MRHNA and SNTAGT. The CDR3 DNA sequence: TGTGCCAGCAGTGACTCGGCCAGGGGCCTCTCTGGGGCCAACGTCCTGACTTTC. Residues: CASSDSARGLSGANVLTF.

The chain has TRBV5-4 and TRBJ2-1; D perhaps matches TRBD2 (6 bases). V dropped 0 bases and J dropped 15 bases, with 10 bases sitting between them. Germline CDR1 is SGHNT and CDR2 is YYREEE (reference sequence). This CDR3 contains 11 residues. CDR3 nucleotide sequence: TGTGCCAGCAGCTTGGACGGGAGTACGTTCTTC. Residues: CASSLDGSTFF.

The chain employs TRBV7-2 and TRBJ1-3, with 9 bases identical to TRBD1. Trimming took 1 base from V and 4 from J; bases not matched to a gene: 5. Germline lookup yields CDR1 SGHTA and CDR2 FQGNSA. The CDR3 consists of 16 residues. The CDR3 loop reads CASSLDDRGSGNTIYF. The CDR3 DNA is TGTGCCAGCAGCTTAGATGACAGGGGGTCCGGAAACACCATATATTTT.

A remark on this clone: Different DNA sequences within this sample yield the same CDR3. This chain connects TRBV9 to TRBJ2-3; 9 nucleotides align to TRBD2. V was pared by 1 base and J by 2 bases, with 2 bases of the junction left unmatched. The CDR3 totals 15 residues. From germline, CDR1 is SGDLS and CDR2 YYNGEE. For the CDR3, the DNA is TGTGCCAGCAGCGTACTAGCGGGAAACACAGATACGCAGTATTTT. Encoded protein: CASSVLAGNTDTQYF.